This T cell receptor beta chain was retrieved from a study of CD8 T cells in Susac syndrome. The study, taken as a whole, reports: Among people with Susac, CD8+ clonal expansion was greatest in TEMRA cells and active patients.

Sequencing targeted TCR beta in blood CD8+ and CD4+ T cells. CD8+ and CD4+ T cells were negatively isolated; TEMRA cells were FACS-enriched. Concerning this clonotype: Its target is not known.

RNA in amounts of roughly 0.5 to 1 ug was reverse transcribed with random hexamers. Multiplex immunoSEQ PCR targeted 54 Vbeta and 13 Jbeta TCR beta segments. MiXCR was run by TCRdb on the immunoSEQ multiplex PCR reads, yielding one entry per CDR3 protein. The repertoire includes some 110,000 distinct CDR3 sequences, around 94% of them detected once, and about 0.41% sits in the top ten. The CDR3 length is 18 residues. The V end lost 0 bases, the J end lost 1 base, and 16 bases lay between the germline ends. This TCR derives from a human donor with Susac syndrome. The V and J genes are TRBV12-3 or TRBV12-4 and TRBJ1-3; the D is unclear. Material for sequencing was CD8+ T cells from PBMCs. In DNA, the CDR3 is TGTGCCAGCAGTTTAGCGGGGTGGCCCTCTTCTTCTGGAAACACCATATATTTT. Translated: CASSLAGWPSSSGNTIYF.